The clone carrying this TCR beta chain turned up a few times. This specimen comes from a study of blood T cell repertoires in COVID-19. The table came from immunoSEQ multiplex PCR; TCRdb's copy has only in-frame clones and leaves some out. The sample holds about 670,000 clones, over 80% seen once. The sample comprised peripheral blood. The sequence was collected from a woman between 18 and 29 years old with acute or convalescent COVID-19.

The chain's CDR3 is CAISPPGQGSYEQYF. As DNA, the CDR3 is TGTGCCATCAGCCCCCCGGGACAGGGCTCCTACGAGCAGTACTTC. The rearrangement uses TRBV10-3 and TRBJ2-7; 9 nucleotides align to TRBD1. V trimming: 6 bases; J trimming: 0 bases; junction bases outside the gene matches: 6. CDR3 length equals 15 residues. Germline loops: CDR1 ENHRY, CDR2 SYGVKD.